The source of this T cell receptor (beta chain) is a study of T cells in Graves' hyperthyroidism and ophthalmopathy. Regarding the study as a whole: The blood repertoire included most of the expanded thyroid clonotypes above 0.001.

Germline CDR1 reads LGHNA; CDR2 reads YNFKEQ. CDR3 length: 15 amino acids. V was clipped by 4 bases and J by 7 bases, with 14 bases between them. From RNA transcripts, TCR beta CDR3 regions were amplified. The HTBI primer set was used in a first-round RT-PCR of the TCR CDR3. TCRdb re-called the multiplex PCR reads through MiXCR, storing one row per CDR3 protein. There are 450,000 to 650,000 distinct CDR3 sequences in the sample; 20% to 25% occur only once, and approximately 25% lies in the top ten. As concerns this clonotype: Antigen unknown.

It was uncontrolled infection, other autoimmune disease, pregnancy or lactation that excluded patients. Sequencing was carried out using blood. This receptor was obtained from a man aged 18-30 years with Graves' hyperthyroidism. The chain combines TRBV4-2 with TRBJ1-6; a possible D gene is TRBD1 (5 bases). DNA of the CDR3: TGTGCCAGCAGCCCACGGGACCGACCGAATTCACCCCTCCACTTT. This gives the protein CASSPRDRPNSPLHF.